The 7 T cell receptor beta chains below come from one sample, sequenced in a study of CD8 T cells in Susac syndrome. An input of about 0.45 to 1 ug of RNA was subjected to reverse transcription using random hexamers. TCRdb processed the immunoSEQ multiplex PCR reads anew with MiXCR; each CDR3 protein has one entry. The sample includes 150,000 or so distinct CDR3 sequences, approximately 94% of them seen just once. Sequencing was done on a sample of CD8+ T cells from PBMCs. The receptor source for this set is a human donor with multiple sclerosis.

The V call is TRBV15, the J call TRBJ2-2, with D possibly matching TRBD2 (6 bases). The length of the CDR3 is 16 residues. V was trimmed by 7 bases and J by 6 bases, leaving 21 bases between them. Germline values: CDR1 LNHNV, CDR2 YYDKDF (reference sequence). The CDR3 spells CATKPARGNGPGELFF. The CDR3 bases are TGTGCCACCAAACCCGCCCGGGGGAATGGTCCCGGGGAGCTGTTTTTT.

As concerns this clonotype: The DNA is omitted, as the CDR3 cannot be located on it reliably, and the CDR3 follows TCRdb's listing. The chain uses TRBV27 and TRBJ2-7. Germline loops: CDR1 MNHEY, CDR2 SMNVEV (reference sequence). The length of the CDR3 is 16 amino acids, counting both ends. CDR3 sequence: CASSSSTGVLSYEQYF.

In this sample, this clonotype turned up once. V usage is TRBV20-1 and J usage is TRBJ2-1, with D tentatively TRBD1 (5 bases). Germline CDR1 and CDR2: DFQATT and SNEGSKA (reference sequence). Deletions cut 3 bases from V and 0 bases from J, with 9 bases between. There are 14 residues in the CDR3. For the CDR3, the DNA is TGCAGTGCTAGGGACACCCGCTCCTACAATGAGCAGTTCTTC. It specifies CSARDTRSYNEQFF.

The J gene is TRBJ1-2, the V gene TRBV11-2; D remains unclear. Per the germline V gene, CDR1 is SGHAT and CDR2 is FQNNGV. The CDR3 is 13 residues long. Trimming left V 5 bases short and J 3 bases short, with 10 bases between. Here the CDR3 reads CASSPKGHYGYTF. The CDR3 region has the DNA TGTGCCAGCAGCCCAAAGGGCCACTATGGCTACACCTTC.

The chain uses TRBV20-1 and TRBJ2-1; D not resolved. V was shortened by 1 base and J by 8 bases, with 6 bases between the two germline ends. In germline, CDR1 is DFQATT, CDR2 SNEGSKA (reference sequence). CDR3 size: 11 residues. CDR3 sequence: CSARGRYEQFF. As DNA, the CDR3 is TGCAGTGCTAGAGGCCGCTATGAGCAGTTCTTC.

The V call is TRBV29-1, the J call TRBJ1-3; D remains ambiguous. Trimming left V 0 bases short and J 8 bases short, with 17 bases between. The CDR3 sequence is 15 residues long. Germline V CDR1 and CDR2: SQVTM, ANQGSEA. The CDR3, as DNA: TGCAGCGTTGAAGATACGTCGGCCCCCGGGTACACCATATATTTT. It codes for CSVEDTSAPGYTIYF.

The chain carries TRBV9 and TRBJ2-1; no definite D call. V lost 0 bases to trimming and J lost 0 bases, with 7 bases between them. The CDR3 is 15 residues long. Germline V gene sequence: CDR1 SGDLS, CDR2 YYNGEE. The CDR3 DNA sequence: TGTGCCAGCAGCGTAGAGTCTCGCTCCTACAATGAGCAGTTCTTC. Its protein is CASSVESRSYNEQFF.